The sequence of this TCR beta chain was determined in a study of cytomegalovirus exposure and HLA in healthy donors. A remark on this clone: The antigen is unknown.

Trimming removed 2 bases from V and 3 bases from J; junction bases left unmatched: 5. From germline, CDR1 is SGHAT and CDR2 FQNNGV. The CDR3 has 15 amino acids. Findings and limits, study-wide: Subsequent analysis revealed that first-cohort TCR clusters tended to co-occur in the 120 or so validation repertoires. The listing of about 150 TCR beta chains classed them as cytomegalovirus-associated. It was reported that the classifier diagnosed cytomegalovirus status with high specificity and sensitivity in both the original and validation cohorts.

Separate from the approximately 720-subject first cohort, the roughly 120-subject validation cohort was the one that the donors belonged to. TCRdb's table, derived via immunoSEQ multiplex PCR, lists solely in-frame clones and lacks some. This table holds under 400,000 clones, 88% found once. The sequenced sample consisted of PBMCs. This chain connects TRBV11-2 to TRBJ2-3, with 7 bases aligning to TRBD1. The clonotype comes from a man in his thirties or forties in good health and CMV-seronegative. The CDR3 region is CASSLFYRGTDTQYF. CDR3 bases: TGTGCCAGCAGCTTATTTTACAGGGGAACAGATACGCAGTATTTT.